This T cell receptor beta chain was sequenced for a study of metastatic and nonmetastatic thyroid tumors (dated by TCRdb to 2018 to 2020). Notes on the research overall: Repertoires were compared across peripheral blood and tumor or nodule tissue samples from malignant and benign thyroid patients.

Points the paper makes about the study in general: In both blood and tumor samples, malignant tumors were reported to have significantly higher TCR beta diversity than benign nodules.

The library came from PCR. The sample was run on an Illumina HiSeq 4000. High-throughput sequencing was used to profile the TCR beta-chain CDR3 region of every patient. As for the authors' bioinformatics: CDR3 differences across clinicopathological groups were used to build a classifier for discriminating distant-metastatic papillary thyroid cancer patients. The Shannon index was used to measure repertoire diversity, and the Morisita-Horn index was used to measure how similar tumor and blood repertoires were. TCRdb reprocessed the public reads (quality trimming at Q25 with fastp, clone calling with MiXCR) and kept in-frame beta chains. Here the V and J calls rest on TCRdb's processing, not on the authors' analysis. This sample holds around 65,000 clones; about 14% were observed only once. Together, the top ten hold less than 8.5% of the sample. About this clone: Its antigen specificity is not known. No base qualities exist here, and no much larger clone lies one base off it.

The CDR3, from cysteine to phenylalanine, totals 17 residues. Of all the DNA, just the CDR3 is kept, 51 bases in frame from base 1. The germline V gene specifies MNHNS as CDR1 and SASEGT as CDR2. From V the trimming removes 10 bases and from J it removes 5 bases, while the gene matches leave 22 bases of the junction unaccounted for. Before undergoing thyroid surgery, none of the patients had been given any kind of treatment. Using T-cell receptor beta sequencing, the study looked back at clinical samples from patients collected from the early 2010s to the late 2010s. The clonotype was recovered from a male donor with papillary thyroid cancer or a benign thyroid nodule (not recorded which). Some clones in this sample may be carry-over from other donors' samples. The sequenced material came from blood. The chain couples TRBV6-1 to TRBJ1-2, and 7 bases in between align with TRBD1. CDR3 reads: CAIREGTVGPFSYGYTF. The DNA is TGTGCCATCAGGGAAGGGACAGTGGGCCCTTTTTCGTATGGCTACACCTTC.